Shown below are 28 T cell receptor beta chains from a single sample sequenced in a study of cytomegalovirus exposure and HLA in healthy donors. The PCR employed 60 Vbeta primers together with 13 Jbeta primers. Some clones are missing from TCRdb's copy, which holds only in-frame ones; the method was immunoSEQ multiplex PCR. The sample carries 140,000 to 150,000 clones, 78% recorded once. Material for sequencing was PBMCs. The receptors originated from a female donor in good health and CMV-seronegative.

The gene calls are TRBV7-8 and TRBJ2-7; the match to TRBD2 covers 13 bases. The CDR3 is 17 amino acids. Germline-derived CDR1 and CDR2 are SGHVS and FQNEAQ. The trim removed 5 bases at V and 7 bases at J, leaving 14 bases unmatched. CDR3 DNA sequence: TGTGCCAGCAGCCCAAGTCTCGGACTAGCGGGAGCGGGGGAGCAGTACTTC. This encodes CASSPSLGLAGAGEQYF. The complete variable domain, with remaining parts taken from reference TRBV7-8 and TRBJ2-7, reads GAGVSQSPRYKVAKRGQDVALRCDPISGHVSLFWYQQALGQGPEFLTYFQNEAQLDKSGLPSDRFFAERPEGSVSTLKIQRTQQEDSAVYLCASSPSLGLAGAGEQYFGPGTRLTVT.

The chain has TRBV6-5 and TRBJ2-7; D is possibly TRBD1 (5 bases). The CDR3 is 12 amino acids. CDR1 is MNHEY, CDR2 SVGAGI, per germline. V was clipped by 2 bases and J by 3 bases, with 5 bases between them. CDR3 sequence: CASSYRGYEQYF. In nucleotides, the CDR3 is TGTGCCAGCAGTTACAGGGGCTACGAGCAGTACTTC.

V usage is TRBV28 and J usage is TRBJ1-1, with 9 bases that match TRBD1. The CDR3 has 14 amino acids. Trimming removed 4 bases from V and 11 bases from J; junction bases left unmatched: 11. Germline values: CDR1 MDHEN, CDR2 SYDVKM. This CDR3 is CASSSTRDRVDAFF. The CDR3 DNA reads as TGTGCCAGCAGTTCGACCCGGGACAGGGTTGACGCTTTCTTT.

The V and J genes are TRBV19 and TRBJ2-5, with a tentative D call TRBD2 (7 bases). V was trimmed by 4 bases and J by 5 bases, leaving 20 bases between them. The V gene's germline CDR1 is LNHDA and CDR2 SQIVND (reference sequence). The CDR3 contains 16 residues. The CDR3 loop is CASSTTGGGGGETQYF. The CDR3 DNA reads as TGTGCCAGTAGTACCACCGGGGGCGGGGGTGGGGAGACCCAGTACTTC. Full variable domain (remainder filled in from reference TRBV19 and TRBJ2-5): DGGITQSPKYLFRKEGQNVTLSCEQNLNHDAMYWYRQDPGQGLRLIYYSQIVNDFQKGDIAEGYSVSREKKESFPLTVTSAQKNPTAFYLCASSTTGGGGGETQYFGPGTRLLVL.

This CDR3 reads CASSQLAGVEPQHF. CDR3 coding DNA: TGCGCCAGCAGCCAGTTAGCAGGGGTGGAGCCCCAGCATTTT. The gene calls are TRBV4-1 and TRBJ1-5; D may be TRBD1 (6 bases). Germline V CDR1 and CDR2: MGHRA, YSYEKL. The V end was cut by 3 bases, the J end by 8 bases, with 14 bases between. The CDR3 totals 14 residues.

The V and J genes are TRBV15 and TRBJ1-1; D may be TRBD1 (6 bases). From germline, CDR1 is LNHNV and CDR2 YYDKDF (reference sequence). V was pared by 3 bases and J by 0 bases, with 11 bases between. The CDR3 runs to 15 residues. DNA of the CDR3: TGTGCCACCAGCAGGCAAGACAGGTTGAACACTGAAGCTTTCTTT. It specifies CATSRQDRLNTEAFF.

The chain employs TRBV7-9 and TRBJ2-3; D gene unclear. V shed 1 base and J shed 1 base, with 21 bases lying between them. Germline values: CDR1 SEHNR, CDR2 FQNEAQ (reference sequence). The CDR3 is 19 amino acids. CDR3 protein: CASSLVLVDLIGGTDTQYF. In DNA form, the CDR3 reads TGTGCCAGCAGCTTAGTTTTGGTGGATCTAATCGGAGGCACAGATACGCAGTATTTT.

This clone was seen a few times. This chain joins TRBV2 and TRBJ2-7; TRBD2 matches at 7 bases. The ends lost 6 bases at V and 2 bases at J; junction bases unmatched: 1. The CDR3 spans 12 residues. Germline V gene sequence: CDR1 SNHLY, CDR2 FYNNEI. The CDR3 loop reads CASRGGAYEQYF. The CDR3 DNA reads TGTGCCAGCAGGGGGGGGGCCTACGAGCAGTACTTC.

The chain employs TRBV6-5 and TRBJ2-2; 7 positions agree with TRBD1. The CDR3 is 14 amino acids. V lost 7 bases to trimming and J lost 4 bases; unmatched junction nucleotides: 6. Germline values: CDR1 MNHEY, CDR2 SVGAGI. The CDR3 sequence is CASITGAGTGELFF. The CDR3 DNA sequence: TGTGCCAGCATTACAGGGGCGGGCACCGGGGAGCTGTTTTTT.

The chain is built from TRBV7-9 and TRBJ1-6; no clear D gene. The V gene lost 4 bases and the J gene lost 8 bases, with 9 bases spanning the gap. The germline gives CDR1 SEHNR, CDR2 FQNEAQ (reference sequence). The CDR3 length is 13 residues. The CDR3 DNA is TGTGCCAGCAGCTCCGGCGGGGATTCACCCCTCCACTTT. Translating it yields CASSSGGDSPLHF.

This chain's CDR3 is CASSLGPRGGLNEQFF. The CDR3, as DNA: TGTGCCAGCAGCTTGGGTCCTCGGGGGGGCCTCAATGAGCAGTTCTTC. This rearrangement joins TRBV5-6 to TRBJ2-1, with TRBD2 matching 8 bases. Germline assignment: CDR1 SGHDT and CDR2 YYEEEE. The V gene end was trimmed by 0 bases and the J gene end by 6 bases; junction bases not matched to a gene: 8. The CDR3 contains 16 residues.

The chain couples TRBV15 to TRBJ1-5; 12 bases align to TRBD1. CDR1 LNHNV and CDR2 YYDKDF come from the germline V gene (reference sequence). V lost 0 bases and J lost 7; bases outside the gene matches: 13. This CDR3 is 19 amino acids long. The CDR3, as DNA: TGTGCCACCAGCAGAGATTACGGGGGACAGGGGGCAGGATACCAGCCCCAGCATTTT. This sequence encodes CATSRDYGGQGAGYQPQHF. Complete variable domain (other parts from reference TRBV15 and TRBJ1-5): DAMVIQNPRYQVTQFGKPVTLSCSQTLNHNVMYWYQQKSSQAPKLLFHYYDKDFNNEADTPDNFQSRRPNTSFCFLDIRSPGLGDTAMYLCATSRDYGGQGAGYQPQHFGDGTRLSIL.

The V and J genes are TRBV27 and TRBJ1-2; TRBD1 might be the D (5 bases). V shed 6 bases and J shed 8 bases, with 19 bases lying between them. This CDR3 has 14 amino acids. Germline CDR1 is MNHEY and CDR2 is SMNVEV (reference sequence). As DNA, the CDR3 is TGTGCCAGCAGCCAAAGACGGGGGGTGGGGGGCTACACCTTC. This encodes CASSQRRGVGGYTF.

The V and J genes are TRBV2 and TRBJ2-3; TRBD1 agrees at 10 bases. Germline V gene lookup returns CDR1 SNHLY and CDR2 FYNNEI. The CDR3 has 15 residues. Trimming cost V 3 bases and J 5 bases; bases outside gene matches: 5. This CDR3 is CASSDMGQGIDTQYF. CDR3 bases: TGTGCCAGCAGTGATATGGGACAGGGGATAGATACGCAGTATTTT.

The J gene is TRBJ2-7, the V gene TRBV7-8; 9 positions match TRBD1. The germline V gene encodes CDR1 SGHVS and CDR2 FQNEAQ. The length of the CDR3 is 15 residues. J lost 6 bases, V lost 2 bases, and 8 bases had no gene match. In DNA, the CDR3 is TGTGCCAGCAGCTTATTGGGACAGGGCGAATTCGAGCAGTACTTC. Its protein product is CASSLLGQGEFEQYF.

The chain recombines TRBV15 with TRBJ1-4, with D hard to call. Trimming removed 4 bases at V and 8 bases at J, with 17 bases between. The CDR3 covers 15 residues. In germline, CDR1 is LNHNV, CDR2 YYDKDF (reference sequence). Here the CDR3 DNA reads TGTGCCACCAGCAAGAATCCGGAGCTAGACGAAAAACTGTTTTTT. Translation gives CATSKNPELDEKLFF.

V and J are TRBV7-9 and TRBJ2-5; 12 nucleotides align to TRBD1. V shed 3 bases and J 8 bases; nucleotides not matched to a gene: 13. Germline CDR1 SEHNR, CDR2 FQNEAQ (reference sequence). The CDR3 sequence is 17 residues long. Here the CDR3 DNA reads TGTGCCAGCAGCTTCGTATCTGTGGGGGGACAGGGGGCCACCCAGTACTTC. Its protein is CASSFVSVGGQGATQYF. The complete variable domain, with remaining parts taken from reference TRBV7-9 and TRBJ2-5, reads DTGVSQNPRHKITKRGQNVTFRCDPISEHNRLYWYRQTLGQGPEFLTYFQNEAQLEKSRLLSDRFSAERPKGSFSTLEIQRTEQGDSAMYLCASSFVSVGGQGATQYFGPGTRLLVL.

This clone is a singleton in its sample. CDR3 sequence (DNA): TGTGCCAGCAGCATGGGGGGGAATGAGCAGTTCTTC. Residues: CASSMGGNEQFF. The chain has TRBV7-3 and TRBJ2-1, with 7 bases identical to TRBD2. This CDR3 is 12 amino acids long. Germline trimming cut 5 bases from V and 7 bases from J; bases unmatched to any gene: 2. From germline, CDR1 is SGHTA and CDR2 FQGTGA.

This clone came up once. V gene TRBV7-3 combines with J gene TRBJ2-3; 8 positions match TRBD2. The V segment lost 2 bases and the J segment 7 bases; nucleotides outside the gene matches: 14. Per germline, CDR1 SGHTA and CDR2 FQGTGA. The CDR3 length is 17 residues. The CDR3 bases are TGTGCCAGCAGCTTAGGCGGGAGGCCCTTTATTGGTAATACGCAGTATTTT. Translation gives CASSLGGRPFIGNTQYF.

The rearrangement uses TRBV7-9 and TRBJ1-4; D is undetermined. The CDR3 has 15 residues. Germline CDR1 reads SEHNR; CDR2 reads FQNEAQ (reference sequence). With 2 bases removed from V and 3 bases from J, the gap between germline ends came to 10 bases. The CDR3 nucleotides read TGTGCCAGCAGCTTAAATGGGCCGGCTAATGAAAAACTGTTTTTT. Translated, it gives CASSLNGPANEKLFF.

The gene calls are TRBV7-3 and TRBJ2-3; D may be TRBD2 (6 bases). Looked up from germline, CDR1 is SGHTA and CDR2 is FQGTGA. CDR3 length: 12 residues. V lost 9 bases, J lost 10 bases, and 17 bases lay in between. As DNA, the CDR3 is TGTGCCAGTTCCCGGGCGGGGTTGGCGCAGTATTTT. This gives the protein CASSRAGLAQYF.

This clone was recorded a few times. The rearrangement joins TRBV5-1 to TRBJ1-1, with D possibly matching TRBD1 (6 bases). This CDR3 has 13 residues. Germline assignment: CDR1 SGHRS and CDR2 YFSETQ. V was cut by 0 bases and J by 4 bases, with 7 bases left in between. This CDR3 reads CASSLDRVTEAFF. As DNA, the CDR3 is TGCGCCAGCAGCTTGGACAGGGTCACTGAAGCTTTCTTT.

The V call is TRBV27, the J call TRBJ2-7; 8 nucleotides agree with TRBD2. The CDR3 is 15 residues long. J lost 2 bases, V lost 5 bases, and 8 bases had no gene match. The V gene's germline CDR1 is MNHEY and CDR2 SMNVEV (reference sequence). The CDR3 is CASSPRGSGTYEQYF. CDR3 nucleotides: TGTGCCAGCAGTCCTCGAGGTAGCGGGACCTACGAGCAGTACTTC.

V gene TRBV2 combines with J gene TRBJ1-5; a possible D gene is TRBD1 (6 bases). CDR3 length: 13 residues. Between the trimmed V and J ends, which lost 5 bases and 9 bases, there was a span of 14 bases. Germline values: CDR1 SNHLY, CDR2 FYNNEI. The CDR3 loop reads CASSSDRTRPQHF. In DNA form, the CDR3 reads TGTGCCAGCAGTTCCGACAGGACTAGGCCCCAGCATTTT.

This clone was seen more than once but under ten times. The chain carries TRBV4-3 and TRBJ1-4; D unresolved. This CDR3 is built from 15 residues. CDR1 and CDR2 (germline): LGHNA, YSLEER. Between the trimmed V and J ends, which lost 0 bases and 0 bases, there was a span of 5 bases. The CDR3 loop is CASSQDRTTNEKLFF. In DNA, the CDR3 is TGCGCCAGCAGCCAAGATAGAACAACTAATGAAAAACTGTTTTTT.

The V and J genes are TRBV5-4 and TRBJ1-2, with 8 bases aligning to TRBD1. CDR1 and CDR2 from the germline V gene are SGHNT and YYREEE (reference sequence). With V trimmed by 4 bases and J by 6 bases, 8 bases remained unmatched. The CDR3 runs 14 residues. CDR3 in amino acids: CASSAKTGVDGYTF. The CDR3 bases are TGTGCCAGCAGCGCAAAGACAGGGGTCGATGGCTACACCTTC.

This sequence joins TRBV5-1 and TRBJ1-1, with TRBD1 matching over 8 bases. CDR1 is SGHRS, CDR2 YFSETQ, per germline. The length of the CDR3 is 13 residues. Trimming removed 1 base from V and 4 bases from J; junction bases left unmatched: 0. The chain's CDR3 is CASSLTGGTEAFF. CDR3 in DNA: TGCGCCAGCAGCTTGACAGGGGGCACTGAAGCTTTCTTT.

The chain links TRBV10-3 to TRBJ2-1; the D gene is possibly TRBD2 (5 bases). The ends were cut back, 0 bases at V and 5 bases at J, with 14 bases in the middle. CDR3 length: 16 amino acids. CDR1 and CDR2 (germline): ENHRY, SYGVKD. CDR3 protein: CAISESPLGLNNEQFF. The CDR3 DNA is TGTGCCATCAGTGAGTCCCCACTTGGACTCAACAATGAGCAGTTCTTC.